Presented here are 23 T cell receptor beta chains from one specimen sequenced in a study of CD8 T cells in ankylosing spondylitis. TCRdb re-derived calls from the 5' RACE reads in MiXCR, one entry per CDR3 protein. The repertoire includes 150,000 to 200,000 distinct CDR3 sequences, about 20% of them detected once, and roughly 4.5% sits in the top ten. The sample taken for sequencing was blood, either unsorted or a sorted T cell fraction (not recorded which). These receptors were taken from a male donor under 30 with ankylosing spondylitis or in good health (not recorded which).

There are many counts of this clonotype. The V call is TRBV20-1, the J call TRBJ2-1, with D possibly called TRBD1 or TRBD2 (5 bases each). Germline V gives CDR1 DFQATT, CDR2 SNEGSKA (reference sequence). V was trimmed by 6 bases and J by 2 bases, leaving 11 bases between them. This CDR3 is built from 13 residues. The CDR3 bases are TGCAGTGCGGGGGACCAAACCTACAATGAGCAGTTCTTC. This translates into CSAGDQTYNEQFF.

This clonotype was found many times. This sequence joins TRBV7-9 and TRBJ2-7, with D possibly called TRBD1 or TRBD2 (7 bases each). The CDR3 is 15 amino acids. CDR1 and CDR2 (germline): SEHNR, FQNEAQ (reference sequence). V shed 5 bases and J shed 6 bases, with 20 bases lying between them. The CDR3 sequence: CASSPQGGAGSEQYV. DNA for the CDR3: TGTGCCAGCAGCCCCCAGGGGGGGGCTGGATCCGAGCAGTACGTC.

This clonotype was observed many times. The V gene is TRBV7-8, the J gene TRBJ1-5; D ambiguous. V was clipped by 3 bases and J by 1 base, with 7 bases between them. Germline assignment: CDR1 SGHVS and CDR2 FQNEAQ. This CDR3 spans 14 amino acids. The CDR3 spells CASSFTGSNQPQHF. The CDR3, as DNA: TGTGCCAGCAGCTTCACCGGGAGCAATCAGCCCCAGCATTTT.

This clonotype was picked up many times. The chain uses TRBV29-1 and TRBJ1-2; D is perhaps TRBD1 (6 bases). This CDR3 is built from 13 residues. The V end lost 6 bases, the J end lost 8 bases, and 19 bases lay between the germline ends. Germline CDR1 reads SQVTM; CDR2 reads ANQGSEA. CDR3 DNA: TGCAGCGTGCGGGGACATTCCGATCGCGGCTACACCTTC. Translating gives CSVRGHSDRGYTF.

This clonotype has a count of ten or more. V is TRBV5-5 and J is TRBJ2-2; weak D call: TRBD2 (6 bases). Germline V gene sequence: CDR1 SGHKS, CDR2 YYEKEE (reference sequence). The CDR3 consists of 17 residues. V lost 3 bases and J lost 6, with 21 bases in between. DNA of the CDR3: TGTGCCAGCAGCTGGAACACCACGACTAGTTGGGCCGGGGAGCTGTTTTTT. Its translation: CASSWNTTTSWAGELFF.

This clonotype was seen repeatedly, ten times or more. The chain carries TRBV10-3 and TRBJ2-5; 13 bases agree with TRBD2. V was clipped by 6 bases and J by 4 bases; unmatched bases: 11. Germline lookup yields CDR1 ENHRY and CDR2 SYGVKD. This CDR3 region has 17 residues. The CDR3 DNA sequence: TGTGCCATCAGGCGGGGTACGGGACTAGCGGGACGAGAGACCCAGTACTTC. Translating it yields CAIRRGTGLAGRETQYF.

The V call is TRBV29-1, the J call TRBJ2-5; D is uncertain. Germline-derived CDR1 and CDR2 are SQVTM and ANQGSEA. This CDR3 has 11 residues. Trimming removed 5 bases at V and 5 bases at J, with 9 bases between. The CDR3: CSVTLWETQYF. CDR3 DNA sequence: TGCAGCGTTACTCTATGGGAGACCCAGTACTTC.

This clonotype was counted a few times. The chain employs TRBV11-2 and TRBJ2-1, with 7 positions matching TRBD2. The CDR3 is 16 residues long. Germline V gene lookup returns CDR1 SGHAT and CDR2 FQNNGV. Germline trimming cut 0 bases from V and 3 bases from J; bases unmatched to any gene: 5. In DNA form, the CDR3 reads TGTGCCAGCAGCTTAGAAGCGACGGGGGGCTACAATGAGCAGTTCTTC. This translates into CASSLEATGGYNEQFF.

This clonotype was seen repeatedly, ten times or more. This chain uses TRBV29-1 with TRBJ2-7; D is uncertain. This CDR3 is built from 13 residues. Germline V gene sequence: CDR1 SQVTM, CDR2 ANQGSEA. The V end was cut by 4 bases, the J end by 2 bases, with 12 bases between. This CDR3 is CSVVADAAYEQYF. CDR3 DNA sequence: TGCAGCGTTGTCGCGGACGCCGCCTACGAGCAGTACTTC.

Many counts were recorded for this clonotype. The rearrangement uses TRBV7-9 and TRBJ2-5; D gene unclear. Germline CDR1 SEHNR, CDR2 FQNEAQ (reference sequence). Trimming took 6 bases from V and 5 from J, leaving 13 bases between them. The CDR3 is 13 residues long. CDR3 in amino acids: CASRPRPGETQYF. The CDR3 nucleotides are TGTGCCAGCAGACCAAGACCCGGGGAGACCCAGTACTTC.

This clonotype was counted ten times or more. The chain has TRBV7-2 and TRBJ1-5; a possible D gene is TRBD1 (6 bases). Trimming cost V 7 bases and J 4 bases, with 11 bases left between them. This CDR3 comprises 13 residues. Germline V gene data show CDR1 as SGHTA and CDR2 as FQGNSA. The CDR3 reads CASTIGGNQPQHF. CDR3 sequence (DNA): TGTGCCAGCACCATAGGGGGAAATCAGCCCCAGCATTTT.

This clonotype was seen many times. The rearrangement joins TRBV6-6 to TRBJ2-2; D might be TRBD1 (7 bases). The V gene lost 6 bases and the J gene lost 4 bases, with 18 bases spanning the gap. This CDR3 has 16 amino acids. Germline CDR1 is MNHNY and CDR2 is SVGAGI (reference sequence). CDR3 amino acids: CASSISRGAGTGELFF. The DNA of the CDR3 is TGTGCCAGCAGCATAAGCAGGGGGGCAGGCACCGGGGAGCTGTTTTTT.

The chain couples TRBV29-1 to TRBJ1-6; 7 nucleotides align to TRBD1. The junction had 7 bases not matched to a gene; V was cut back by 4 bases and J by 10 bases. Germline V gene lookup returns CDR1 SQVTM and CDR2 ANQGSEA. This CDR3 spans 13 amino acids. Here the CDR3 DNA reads TGCAGCGTTGGACAGGGAGCGGGATCACCCCTCCACTTT. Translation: CSVGQGAGSPLHF.

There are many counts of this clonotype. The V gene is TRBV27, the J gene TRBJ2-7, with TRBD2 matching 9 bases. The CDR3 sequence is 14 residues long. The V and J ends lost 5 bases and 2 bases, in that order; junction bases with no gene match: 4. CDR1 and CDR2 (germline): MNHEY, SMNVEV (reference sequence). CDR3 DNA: TGTGCCAGCAGTACGTTAGCGGGAGCCTACGAGCAGTACTTC. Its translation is CASSTLAGAYEQYF.

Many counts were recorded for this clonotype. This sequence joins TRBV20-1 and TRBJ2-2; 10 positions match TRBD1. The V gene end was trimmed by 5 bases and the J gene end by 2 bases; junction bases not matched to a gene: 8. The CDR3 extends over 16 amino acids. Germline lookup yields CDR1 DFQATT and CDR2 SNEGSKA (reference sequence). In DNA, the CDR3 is TGCAGTGCTTCTACGTGGACAGGGGGAAACACCGGGGAGCTGTTTTTT. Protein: CSASTWTGGNTGELFF.

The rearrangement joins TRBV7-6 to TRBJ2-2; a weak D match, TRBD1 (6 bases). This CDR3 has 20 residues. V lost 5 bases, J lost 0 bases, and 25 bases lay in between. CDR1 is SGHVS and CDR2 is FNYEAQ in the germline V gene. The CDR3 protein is CASSPSTRTDSSSNTGELFF. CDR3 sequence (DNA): TGTGCCAGCAGCCCTTCTACTAGGACAGATTCCTCATCGAACACCGGGGAGCTGTTTTTT.

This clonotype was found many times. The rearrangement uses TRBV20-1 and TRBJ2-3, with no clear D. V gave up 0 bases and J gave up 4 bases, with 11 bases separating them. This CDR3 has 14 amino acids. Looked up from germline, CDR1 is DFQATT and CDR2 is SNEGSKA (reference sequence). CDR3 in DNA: TGCAGTGCTAGAGATGGGCTAGTCGCAGATACGCAGTATTTT. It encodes CSARDGLVADTQYF.

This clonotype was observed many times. The CDR3 protein is CASSLVRAGFDGNTIYF. The CDR3 DNA is TGTGCCAGCAGCTTAGTCCGGGCGGGATTCGATGGAAACACCATATATTTT. The rearrangement joins TRBV7-2 to TRBJ1-3; D is uncertain. The CDR3 runs to 17 residues. Trimming left V 1 base short and J 3 bases short, with 16 bases between. Germline assignment: CDR1 SGHTA and CDR2 FQGNSA.

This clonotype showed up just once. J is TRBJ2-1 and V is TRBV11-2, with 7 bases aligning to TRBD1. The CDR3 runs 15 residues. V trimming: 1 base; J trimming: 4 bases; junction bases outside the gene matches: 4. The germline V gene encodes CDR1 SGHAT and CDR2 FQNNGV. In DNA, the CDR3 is TGTGCCAGCAGCTTAGCCGGACAGGTATACAATGAGCAGTTCTTC. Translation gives CASSLAGQVYNEQFF.

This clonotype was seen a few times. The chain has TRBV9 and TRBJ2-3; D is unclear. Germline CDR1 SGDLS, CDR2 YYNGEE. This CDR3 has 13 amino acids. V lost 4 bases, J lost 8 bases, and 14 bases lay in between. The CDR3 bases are TGTGCCAGCAGCCACCCCCCCGACCCTACGCAGTATTTT. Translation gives CASSHPPDPTQYF.

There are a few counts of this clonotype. In DNA form, the CDR3 reads TGTGCCAGCAGCCAACCAGAAGGGGTCGGCAGGGGTAACACTGAAGCTTTCTTT. Translated: CASSQPEGVGRGNTEAFF. The V call is TRBV4-2, the J call TRBJ1-1, with D perhaps TRBD1 (6 bases). The CDR3 is 18 residues long. In germline, CDR1 is LGHNA, CDR2 YNFKEQ. Between the trimmed V and J ends, which lost 2 bases and 2 bases, there was a span of 21 bases.

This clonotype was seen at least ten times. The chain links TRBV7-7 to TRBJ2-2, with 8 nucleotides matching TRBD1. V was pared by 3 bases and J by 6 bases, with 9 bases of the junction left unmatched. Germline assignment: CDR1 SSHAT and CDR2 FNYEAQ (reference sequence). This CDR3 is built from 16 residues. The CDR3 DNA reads TGTGCCAGCAGCTTTCGACAGGGGCGAGCGGCCGGGGAGCTGTTTTTT. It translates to CASSFRQGRAAGELFF.

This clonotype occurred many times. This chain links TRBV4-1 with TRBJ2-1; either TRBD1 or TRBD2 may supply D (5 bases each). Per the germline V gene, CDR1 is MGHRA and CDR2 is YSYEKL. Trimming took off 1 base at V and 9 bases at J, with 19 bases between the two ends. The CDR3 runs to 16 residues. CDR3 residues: CASSQAPSSAGSEQFF. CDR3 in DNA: TGCGCCAGCAGCCAAGCCCCATCTTCGGCAGGGAGTGAGCAGTTCTTC.